Below, 25 T cell receptor beta chains from the same sample are listed, as sequenced in a study of shared clonotypes between healthy human individuals. Libraries were prepared by immunoSEQ multiplex PCR; TCRdb keeps only in-frame clonotypes and omits some of them. This sample has some 2.3 million clones, with over 90% found just once. Sequenced: naive CD4+ T cells from PBMCs. The subset was: CD45RA+ positively selected. The receptors stem from a young man in good health. Some clones in this sample may be carry-over from other donors' samples.

The chain carries TRBV25-1 and TRBJ2-2; no definite D call. V lost 5 bases, J lost 3 bases, and 7 bases lay in between. This CDR3 has 13 residues. Germline CDR1 MGHDK, CDR2 SYGVNS. Here the CDR3 reads CASSRQYTGELFF. The CDR3 DNA sequence: TGTGCCAGCAGTCGTCAGTACACCGGGGAGCTGTTTTTT. The full variable domain, in which reference TRBV25-1 and TRBJ2-2 provide the parts outside the CDR3, is EADIYQTPRYLVIGTGKKITLECSQTMGHDKMYWYQQDPGMELHLIHYSYGVNSTEKGDLSSESTVSRIRTEHFPLTLESARPSHTSQYLCASSRQYTGELFFGEGSRLTVL.

The gene calls are TRBV29-1 and TRBJ2-7; a possible D gene is TRBD2 (5 bases). Trimming stripped 3 bases from V and 4 bases from J, with 10 bases between. The CDR3 is made up of 12 amino acids. The V gene's germline CDR1 is SQVTM and CDR2 ANQGSEA. The CDR3 region is CSVDYSGYEQYF. CDR3 sequence (DNA): TGCAGCGTTGACTATTCGGGGTACGAGCAGTACTTC.

The chain carries TRBV12-5 and TRBJ2-7; D gene unclear. CDR1 is LGHNT, CDR2 FRNRAP, per germline. The CDR3 totals 12 residues. The CDR3 here is CASPQNSYEQYF. For the CDR3, the DNA is TGTGCCAGCCCCCAGAACTCCTACGAGCAGTACTTC.

This chain links TRBV4-3 with TRBJ2-7; D is tentatively TRBD1 or TRBD2 (6 bases each). Trimming pared 3 bases from V and 4 bases from J, leaving 19 bases between. Per the germline V gene, CDR1 is LGHNA and CDR2 is YSLEER. The CDR3 runs 16 residues. The CDR3 region is CASSHSWGAGTYEQYF. The CDR3 DNA reads TGCGCCAGCAGCCACTCTTGGGGGGCAGGGACGTACGAGCAGTACTTC.

This clone was counted once. This rearrangement joins TRBV30 to TRBJ2-7; 9 nucleotides align to TRBD1. V lost 4 bases, J lost 3 bases, and 13 bases stayed unmatched. This CDR3 is built from 16 residues. Germline CDR1 reads GTSNPN; CDR2 reads SVGIG (reference sequence). DNA for the CDR3: TGTGCCTGGACATATTTGTACGGACAGGGGTTCTACGAGCAGTACTTC. It is translated as CAWTYLYGQGFYEQYF.

The V and J genes are TRBV28 and TRBJ2-7; D not certain. The CDR3 is 13 residues long. V was shortened by 8 bases and J by 0 bases, with 11 bases between the two germline ends. Germline V gives CDR1 MDHEN, CDR2 SYDVKM. CDR3 bases: TGTGCCAGCTGGTCAGCCGCCTCCTACGAGCAGTACTTC. It specifies CASWSAASYEQYF.

The chain uses TRBV5-1 and TRBJ2-5; maybe TRBD2 (5 bases). Germline CDR1 is SGHRS and CDR2 is YFSETQ. The CDR3 extends over 14 amino acids. The ends were cut back, 5 bases at V and 2 bases at J, with 13 bases in the middle. The CDR3 sequence is CASRLGLLQETQYF. The CDR3 region has the DNA TGCGCCAGCAGACTAGGACTGTTACAAGAGACCCAGTACTTC.

CDR3: CASSPGLPYQETQYF. The CDR3 coding sequence is TGTGCCAGCAGTCCGGGACTCCCGTACCAAGAGACCCAGTACTTC. J is TRBJ2-5 and V is TRBV28, with D possibly matching TRBD2 (6 bases). This CDR3 is 15 amino acids long. CDR1 is MDHEN, CDR2 SYDVKM, per germline. The V gene lost 5 bases and the J gene lost 0 bases, with 13 bases spanning the gap.

Comment on this clone: The sample has other DNA sequences that encode this CDR3 too. This chain uses TRBV29-1 with TRBJ2-7; D ambiguous. The CDR3 covers 11 residues. Germline loops: CDR1 SQVTM, CDR2 ANQGSEA. Trimming removed 4 bases at V and 2 bases at J, with 6 bases between. CDR3 residues: CSVGGAYEQYF. The CDR3 nucleotides are TGCAGCGTTGGTGGGGCCTACGAGCAGTACTTC.

The chain links TRBV4-3 to TRBJ2-3, with D hard to call. This CDR3 has 15 amino acids. The V gene lost 1 base and the J gene lost 2 bases, with 10 bases spanning the gap. Germline CDR1 reads LGHNA; CDR2 reads YSLEER. As DNA, the CDR3 is TGCGCCAGCAGCCAAGCTCCTCTTCCCACAGATACGCAGTATTTT. Its translation is CASSQAPLPTDTQYF.

To note about this clone: Other DNA sequences of this sample code for an identical CDR3. The chain links TRBV5-1 to TRBJ2-1; D may match TRBD1 or TRBD2 (5 bases each). The germline V gene has CDR1 SGHRS and CDR2 YFSETQ. Trimming stripped 2 bases from V and 0 bases from J, with 6 bases between. There are 14 residues in the CDR3. CDR3 DNA sequence: TGCGCCAGCAGCTTCGGGACCTCCTACAATGAGCAGTTCTTC. Translation gives CASSFGTSYNEQFF. The full variable domain, rest sourced from reference TRBV5-1 and TRBJ2-1, is KAGVTQTPRYLIKTRGQQVTLSCSPISGHRSVSWYQQTPGQGLQFLFEYFSETQRNKGNFPGRFSGRQFSNSRSEMNVSTLELGDSALYLCASSFGTSYNEQFFGPGTRLTVL.

The rearrangement links TRBV5-1 to TRBJ1-4; D remains unclear. There are 13 residues in the CDR3. Germline V gives CDR1 SGHRS, CDR2 YFSETQ. Trimming shortened V by 4 bases and J by 12 bases, and 16 bases separated the two germline ends. The CDR3 region has the DNA TGCGCCAGCAGCAGAAGGACCGGCTTAGAACTGTTTTTT. Its translation is CASSRRTGLELFF.

In its sample, this clone was seen a few times. The chain is built from TRBV30 and TRBJ1-2; unclear D gene. Trimming shortened V by 4 bases and J by 5 bases, and 11 bases separated the two germline ends. The CDR3 runs to 12 residues. CDR1 and CDR2 from the germline V gene are GTSNPN and SVGIG (reference sequence). CDR3 residues: CAWTKGRYGYTF. The CDR3 DNA reads TGTGCCTGGACCAAGGGCAGATATGGCTACACCTTC.

The chain uses TRBV4-1 and TRBJ1-2, with a possible D match to TRBD1 (6 bases). V was trimmed by 2 bases and J by 7 bases, leaving 11 bases between them. Germline loops: CDR1 MGHRA, CDR2 YSYEKL. The CDR3 has 13 amino acids. The chain's CDR3 is CASSQQGKRGYTF. CDR3 bases: TGCGCCAGCAGCCAACAGGGGAAGCGTGGCTACACCTTC.

The chain recombines TRBV18 with TRBJ2-3; TRBD2 is a possible D gene (5 bases). This CDR3 spans 14 amino acids. The V end lost 6 bases, the J end lost 4 bases, and 14 bases lay between the germline ends. Looked up from germline, CDR1 is KGHSH and CDR2 is LQKENI. The CDR3 DNA sequence: TGTGCCAGCTCCGACGGGATGCCGGCAGATACGCAGTATTTT. Amino acids: CASSDGMPADTQYF.

In this sample, this clone turned up once. The chain uses TRBV30 and TRBJ2-2, with D perhaps being TRBD1 or TRBD2 (5 bases each). Germline loops: CDR1 GTSNPN, CDR2 SVGIG (reference sequence). This CDR3 spans 14 amino acids. V was trimmed by 0 bases and J by 13 bases, leaving 18 bases between them. The DNA for the CDR3 is TGTGCCTGGAGTGTAAGGGGTGGAGGTTTGGGGCTGTTTTTT. Protein sequence: CAWSVRGGGLGLFF.

On this clone itself: Other nucleotide sequences in the sample specify the same CDR3. The V and J genes are TRBV6-6 and TRBJ1-3; D is unclear. The CDR3 length is 15 residues. V lost 0 bases and J 0 bases, leaving 6 bases between the germline ends. Germline V CDR1 and CDR2: MNHNY, SVGAGI (reference sequence). In DNA, the CDR3 is TGTGCCAGCAGTTACTCCGGCAGCTCTGGAAACACCATATATTTT. It specifies CASSYSGSSGNTIYF.

Comment on this clone: Within the sample, other DNA sequences also encode this same CDR3. This sequence joins TRBV7-9 and TRBJ1-2; D not certain. V was shortened by 1 base and J by 0 bases, with 3 bases between the two germline ends. Germline CDR1 reads SEHNR; CDR2 reads FQNEAQ (reference sequence). This CDR3 spans 13 amino acids. The CDR3 is CASSLDSNYGYTF. The CDR3 coding sequence is TGTGCCAGCAGCTTAGACTCTAACTATGGCTACACCTTC.

V gene TRBV18 combines with J gene TRBJ2-7, with 7 positions matching TRBD1. This CDR3 has 16 amino acids. The germline gives CDR1 KGHSH, CDR2 LQKENI. The V gene end was trimmed by 5 bases and the J gene end by 0 bases; junction bases not matched to a gene: 10. The CDR3 region is CASSFFGTASSYEQYF. CDR3 nucleotide sequence: TGTGCCAGCTCATTTTTCGGGACAGCCAGCTCCTACGAGCAGTACTTC.

This sequence joins TRBV10-3 and TRBJ2-5, with 10 bases matching TRBD1. The last part of the DNA fits TRBJ2-7 better; the J call may be wrong. CDR1 ENHRY and CDR2 SYGVKD come from the germline V gene. The CDR3 is made up of 13 amino acids. CDR3 nucleotide sequence: TGTGCCATCGGGGGGACAGGGGTTTTCGAGCAGTACTTC. Amino acids: CAIGGTGVFEQYF.

This clone was found once. This sequence joins TRBV10-1 and TRBJ1-1, with TRBD1 identical over 7 bases. Germline V gives CDR1 WNHNN, CDR2 SYGVQD (reference sequence). The CDR3 contains 16 residues. The trim removed 0 bases at V and 5 bases at J, leaving 9 bases unmatched. The chain's CDR3 is CASSESSGRGLTEAFF. The CDR3 DNA reads TGCGCCAGCAGTGAGTCTTCGGGCAGGGGGTTAACTGAAGCTTTCTTT.

The chain combines TRBV9 with TRBJ2-7, with TRBD2 matching over 15 bases. Germline V gene lookup returns CDR1 SGDLS and CDR2 YYNGEE. Trimming removed 4 bases from V and 4 bases from J; junction bases left unmatched: 12. The CDR3 is 18 residues long. The CDR3 here is CASSPRTSGRAYSYEQYF. CDR3 DNA sequence: TGTGCCAGCAGCCCGAGGACTAGCGGGAGGGCCTATTCGTACGAGCAGTACTTC.

This clone came up a few times. The DNA of the CDR3 is TGCGCCAGCAGTGAGGGACAAGGGGGCCAGCCCCAGCATTTT. As protein: CASSEGQGGQPQHF. This chain connects TRBV5-1 to TRBJ1-5; TRBD1 aligns across 7 bases. The germline V gene has CDR1 SGHRS and CDR2 YFSETQ. The V gene end was trimmed by 5 bases and the J gene end by 7 bases; junction bases not matched to a gene: 9. CDR3 length equals 14 residues.

This sequence joins TRBV4-2 and TRBJ2-7; D ambiguous. Germline V CDR1 and CDR2: LGHNA, YNFKEQ. Trimming took 1 base from V and 2 from J, leaving 6 bases between them. CDR3 length equals 13 residues. The CDR3 here is CASSQGGTYEQYF. The CDR3 DNA reads as TGTGCCAGCAGCCAAGGGGGTACCTACGAGCAGTACTTC.

The chain uses TRBV7-2 and TRBJ2-1; 10 bases agree with TRBD1. V lost 5 bases to trimming and J lost 6 bases; unmatched junction nucleotides: 7. The CDR3 runs 15 residues. Germline assignment: CDR1 SGHTA and CDR2 FQGNSA. The CDR3 region has the DNA TGTGCCAGCAGCAAAGGGACAGGGGAAAGCAATGAGCAGTTCTTC. Translation: CASSKGTGESNEQFF.